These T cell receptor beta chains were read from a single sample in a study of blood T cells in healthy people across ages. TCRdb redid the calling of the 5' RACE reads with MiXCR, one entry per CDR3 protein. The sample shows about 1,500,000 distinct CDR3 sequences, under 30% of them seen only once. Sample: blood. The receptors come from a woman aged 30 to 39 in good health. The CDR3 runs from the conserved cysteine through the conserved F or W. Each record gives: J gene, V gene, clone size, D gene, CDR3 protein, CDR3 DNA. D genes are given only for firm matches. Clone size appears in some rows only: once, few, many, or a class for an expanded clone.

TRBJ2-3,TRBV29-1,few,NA,CSVEESRAPDTQYF,TGCAGCGTTGAAGAAAGCAGGGCCCCAGATACGCAGTATTTT
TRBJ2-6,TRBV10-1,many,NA,CASSDRGRDLTF,TGCGCCAGCAGTGATCGGGGTCGGGACCTGACTTTC
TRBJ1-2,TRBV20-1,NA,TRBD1,CSARRTGRYGYTF,TGCAGTGCTAGACGGACAGGCCGCTATGGCTACACCTTC
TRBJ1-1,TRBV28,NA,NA,CASRPTRLNTEAFF,TGTGCCAGCAGACCTACACGGTTGAACACTGAAGCTTTCTTT
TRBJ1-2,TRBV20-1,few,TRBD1,CSASPRTGSPGYTF,TGCAGTGCTAGTCCCCGGACAGGAAGCCCTGGCTACACCTTC
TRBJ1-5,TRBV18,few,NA,CASSAGVRDQPQHF,TGTGCCAGCTCAGCCGGGGTGAGGGATCAGCCCCAGCATTTT
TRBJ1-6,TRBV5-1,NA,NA,CASSSTGTPNNSPLHF,TGCGCCAGCAGCAGTACCGGGACACCAAATAATTCACCCCTCCACTTT
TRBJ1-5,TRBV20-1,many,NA,CSARDLNSDQPQHF,TGCAGTGCTAGAGATCTGAATTCTGATCAGCCCCAGCATTTT
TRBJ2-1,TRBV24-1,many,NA,CATSDSVNEQFF,TGTGCCACCAGTGACTCGGTCAATGAGCAGTTCTTC
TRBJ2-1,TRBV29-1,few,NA,CGVEEVGNEQFF,TGCGGCGTTGAAGAAGTGGGGAATGAGCAGTTCTTC
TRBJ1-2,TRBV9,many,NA,CASSPDRNFYGYTF,TGTGCCAGCAGCCCCGACAGGAACTTCTATGGCTACACCTTC
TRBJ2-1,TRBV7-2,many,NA,CAIERDNEQFF,TGTGCCATAGAGCGGGACAATGAGCAGTTCTTC
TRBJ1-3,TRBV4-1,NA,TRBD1,CASSQADRLSGNTIYF,TGCGCCAGCAGCCAAGCGGACAGGCTCTCTGGAAACACCATATATTTT
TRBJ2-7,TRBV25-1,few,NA,CASSERDYEQYF,TGTGCCAGCAGTGAAAGGGACTACGAGCAGTACTTC
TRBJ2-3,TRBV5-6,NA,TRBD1,CASSLDRDLTDTQYF,TGTGCCAGCAGCCTGGACAGGGATCTCACAGATACGCAGTATTTT
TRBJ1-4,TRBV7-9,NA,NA,CASSTAGAIGEKLFF,TGTGCCAGCAGCACAGCCGGGGCGATCGGGGAAAAACTGTTTTTT
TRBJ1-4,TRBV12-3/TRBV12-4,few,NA,CASRESATNEKLFF,TGTGCCAGCAGAGAATCTGCAACTAATGAAAAACTGTTTTTT
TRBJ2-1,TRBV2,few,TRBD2,CASRSSGRSVEQFF,TGTGCCAGTCGGTCTAGCGGGAGGTCGGTTGAGCAGTTCTTC
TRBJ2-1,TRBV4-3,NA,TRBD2,CASSPTSGERNEQFF,TGCGCCAGCAGCCCGACTAGCGGGGAGCGGAATGAGCAGTTCTTC
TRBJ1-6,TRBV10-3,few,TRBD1,CAISEPSPRDRNSPLHF,TGTGCCATCAGTGAACCGAGCCCCCGGGACAGAAATTCACCCCTCCACTTT
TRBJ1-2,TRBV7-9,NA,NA,CASSLSGAERHYGYTF,TGTGCCAGCAGCTTATCGGGAGCTGAGCGCCACTATGGCTACACCTTC
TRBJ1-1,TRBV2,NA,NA,CASSEEGGLIMAEAFF,TGTGCCAGCAGTGAAGAGGGGGGGCTGATAATGGCTGAAGCTTTCTTT
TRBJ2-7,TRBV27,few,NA,CASSPRLGEKPYEQYF,TGTGCCAGCAGTCCACGGTTAGGTGAGAAGCCCTACGAGCAGTACTTC
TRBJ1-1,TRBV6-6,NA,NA,CASSDSPVWAFF,TGTGCCAGCAGCGACAGTCCTGTGTGGGCTTTCTTT
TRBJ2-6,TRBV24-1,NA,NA,CATSDFDFIGANVLTF,TGTGCCACCAGTGATTTTGACTTCATAGGGGCCAACGTCCTGACTTTC
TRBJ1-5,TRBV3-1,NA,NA,CASSQDPPAVSNQPQHF,TGTGCCAGCAGCCAAGACCCACCGGCCGTGAGCAATCAGCCCCAGCATTTT
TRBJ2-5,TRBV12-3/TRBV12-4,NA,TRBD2,CASGRGGAGGPGETQYF,TGTGCCAGCGGACGAGGTGGAGCGGGAGGGCCGGGAGAGACCCAGTACTTC
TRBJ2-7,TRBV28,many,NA,CASSAGDYEQYF,TGTGCCAGCAGTGCCGGGGACTACGAGCAGTACTTC
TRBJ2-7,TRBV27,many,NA,CASSSVLREQYF,TGTGCCAGCAGTTCCGTTTTGAGGGAGCAGTACTTC
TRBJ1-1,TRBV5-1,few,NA,CASSLGTGLAFF,TGCGCCAGCAGCTTGGGAACAGGCTTGGCTTTCTTT
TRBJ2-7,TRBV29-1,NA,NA,CSVAPTDYEQYF,TGCAGCGTCGCCCCGACAGACTACGAGCAGTACTTC
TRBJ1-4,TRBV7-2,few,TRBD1,CASSLQGTGGAKGKLFF,TGTGCCAGCAGCCTTCAGGGGACAGGGGGCGCCAAGGGAAAACTGTTTTTT
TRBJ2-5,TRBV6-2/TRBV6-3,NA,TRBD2,CASSRSGKETQYF,TGTGCCAGCAGTCGGAGCGGGAAAGAGACCCAGTACTTC
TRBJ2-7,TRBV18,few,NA,CASSPYPGGTKGEQYF,TGTGCCAGCTCACCATATCCAGGTGGGACCAAAGGCGAGCAGTACTTC
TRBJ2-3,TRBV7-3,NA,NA,CASSLNHRAWDTQYF,TGTGCCAGCAGCTTAAATCACAGGGCCTGGGATACGCAGTATTTT
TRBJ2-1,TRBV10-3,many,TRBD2,CAISETGGLDNEQFF,TGTGCCATCAGTGAGACGGGGGGATTAGACAATGAGCAGTTCTTC
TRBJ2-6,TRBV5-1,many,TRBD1,CASSSGTGVSGANVLTF,TGCGCCAGCAGCTCCGGGACAGGGGTCTCTGGGGCCAACGTCCTGACTTTC
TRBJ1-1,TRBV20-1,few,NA,CSAPRAGARTEAFF,TGCAGTGCTCCGCGCGCGGGGGCGCGCACTGAAGCTTTCTTT
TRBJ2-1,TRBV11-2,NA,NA,CASSYVQAGEAGHRNNEQFF,TGTGCCAGCAGCTACGTACAGGCGGGGGAAGCGGGACACCGAAACAATGAGCAGTTCTTC
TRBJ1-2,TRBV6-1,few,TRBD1,CASSDMVGGAYGYTF,TGTGCCAGCAGTGATATGGTAGGGGGCGCTTATGGCTACACCTTC
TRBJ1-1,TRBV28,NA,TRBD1,CASSSRATRGAFF,TGTGCCAGCAGTAGCAGGGCCACCAGGGGGGCTTTCTTT
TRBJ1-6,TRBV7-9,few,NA,CASSSSVWRSPLHF,TGTGCCAGCAGCTCCTCAGTTTGGCGTTCACCCCTCCACTTT
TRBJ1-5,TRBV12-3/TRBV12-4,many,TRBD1,CASHRGGGQPQHF,TGTGCCAGCCACAGGGGAGGAGGTCAGCCCCAGCATTTT
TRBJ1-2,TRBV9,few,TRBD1,CASSSPGTGTGYTF,TGTGCCAGCAGCTCTCCCGGGACAGGGACCGGCTACACCTTC
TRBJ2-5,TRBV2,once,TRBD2,CASSEDTSGVETQDF,TGTGCCAGCAGTGAAGATACTAGCGGGGTTGAGACCCAGGACTTC
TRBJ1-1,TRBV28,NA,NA,CASSLWSAEAFF,TGTGCCAGCAGTTTATGGTCAGCTGAAGCTTTCTTT
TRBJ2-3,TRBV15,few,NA,CATSPTRVGDTQYF,TGTGCCACGAGTCCCACGAGAGTTGGAGATACGCAGTATTTT
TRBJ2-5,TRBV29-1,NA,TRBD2,CSVGARLAGETQYF,TGCAGCGTTGGGGCGCGACTAGCGGGAGAGACCCAGTACTTC
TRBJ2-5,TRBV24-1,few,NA,CATSDARQGGVQETQYF,TGTGCCACCAGTGATGCACGACAGGGAGGGGTCCAAGAGACCCAGTACTTC
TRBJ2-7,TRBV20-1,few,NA,CSAGTQTYEQYF,TGCAGTGCGGGGACACAAACCTACGAGCAGTACTTC
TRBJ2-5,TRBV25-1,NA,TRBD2,CASGAGDETQYF,TGTGCCAGCGGGGCGGGGGATGAGACCCAGTACTTC
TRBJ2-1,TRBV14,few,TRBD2,CASSHGGAWKQFF,TGTGCCAGCAGCCACGGGGGGGCTTGGAAGCAGTTCTTC
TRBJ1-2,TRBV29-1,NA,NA,CSVDQGSSGYTF,TGCAGCGTTGATCAGGGGAGTTCGGGCTACACCTTC
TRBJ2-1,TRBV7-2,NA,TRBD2,CASSSRTSGRVNEQFF,TGTGCCAGCAGCTCTCGGACTAGCGGGAGGGTCAATGAGCAGTTCTTC
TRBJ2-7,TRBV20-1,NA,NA,CSAYPKDGGSYEQYF,TGCAGTGCATATCCTAAGGACGGGGGCTCCTACGAGCAGTACTTC
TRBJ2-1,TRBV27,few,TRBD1,CASSLSWLGGTGGYNEQFF,TGTGCCAGCAGTTTATCCTGGTTGGGTGGGACAGGGGGCTACAATGAGCAGTTCTTC
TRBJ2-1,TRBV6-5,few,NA,CASSSTKADEQFF,TGTGCCAGCAGTTCTACTAAAGCCGATGAGCAGTTCTTC
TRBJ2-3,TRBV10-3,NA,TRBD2,CATRDPTRASGTDTQYF,TGTGCCACCAGAGACCCCACCAGGGCTAGCGGGACAGATACGCAGTATTTT
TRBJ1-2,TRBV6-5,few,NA,CASRLPGTHEGYTF,TGTGCCAGCAGACTCCCCGGGACACATGAGGGCTACACCTTC
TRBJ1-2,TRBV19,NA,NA,CASSPRVLPNHYGYTF,TGTGCCAGTAGTCCCCGAGTTCTTCCCAACCACTATGGCTACACCTTC